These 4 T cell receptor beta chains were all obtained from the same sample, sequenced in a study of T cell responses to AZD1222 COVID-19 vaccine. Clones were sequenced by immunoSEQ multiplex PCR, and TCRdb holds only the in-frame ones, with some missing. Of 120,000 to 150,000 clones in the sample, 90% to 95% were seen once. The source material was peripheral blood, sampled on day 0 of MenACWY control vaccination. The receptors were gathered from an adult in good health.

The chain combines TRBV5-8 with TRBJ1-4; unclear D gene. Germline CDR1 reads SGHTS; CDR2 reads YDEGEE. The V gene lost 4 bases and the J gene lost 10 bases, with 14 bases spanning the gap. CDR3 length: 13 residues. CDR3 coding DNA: TGTGCCAGCAGCATACGGACCCTGTCAAAACTGTTTTTT. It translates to CASSIRTLSKLFF. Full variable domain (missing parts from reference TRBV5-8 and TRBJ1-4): EAGVTQSPTHLIKTRGQQATLRCSPISGHTSVYWYQQALGLGLQFLLWYDEGEERNRGNFPPRFSGRQFPNYSSELNVNALELEDSALYLCASSIRTLSKLFFGSGTQLSVL.

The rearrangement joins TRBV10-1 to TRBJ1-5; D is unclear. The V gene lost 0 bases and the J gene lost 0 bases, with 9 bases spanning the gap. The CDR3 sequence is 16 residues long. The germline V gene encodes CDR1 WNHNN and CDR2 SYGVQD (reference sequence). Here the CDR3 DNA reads TGCGCCAGCAGTGAGTCGAGCAGGTATAGCAATCAGCCCCAGCATTTT. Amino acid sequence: CASSESSRYSNQPQHF.

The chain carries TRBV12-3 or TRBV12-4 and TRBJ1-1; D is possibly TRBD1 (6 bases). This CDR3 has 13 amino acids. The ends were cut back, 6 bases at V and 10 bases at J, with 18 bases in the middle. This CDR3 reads CASSPVPQGRAFF. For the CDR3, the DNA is TGTGCCAGCAGCCCTGTCCCTCAGGGGCGAGCTTTCTTT.

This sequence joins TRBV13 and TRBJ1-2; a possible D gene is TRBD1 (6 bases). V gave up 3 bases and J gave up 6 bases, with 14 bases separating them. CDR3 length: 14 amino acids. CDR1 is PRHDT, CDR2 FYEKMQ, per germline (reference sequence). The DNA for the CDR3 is TGTGCCAGCAGCTTCAATGGGGGCCGCGATGGCTACACCTTC. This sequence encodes CASSFNGGRDGYTF.